Following are 25 T cell receptor beta chains from one sample sequenced in a study of a mutant IDH1 vaccine in newly diagnosed glioma. The time point: baseline, week 1 (first vaccination visit). Treatment given: pre-vaccination baseline after standard-of-care therapy. Produced via immunoSEQ multiplex PCR; TCRdb's table is partial and in-frame only. The table shows 98,000 or so clones, with about 90% occurring only once. The sequences come from PBMCs, collected from a glioma patient treated with radiotherapy, temozolomide or both. The receptors come from a woman in her forties or fifties with glioma.

The V and J genes are TRBV11-2 and TRBJ1-2; no clear D. CDR1 is SGHAT, CDR2 FQNNGV, per germline. The CDR3 loop spans 16 amino acids. V was trimmed by 5 bases and J by 4 bases, leaving 20 bases between them. Here the CDR3 reads CASSPILGDASYGYTF. For the CDR3, the DNA is TGTGCCAGCAGCCCGATCTTAGGTGACGCTTCCTATGGCTACACCTTC.

V is TRBV27 and J is TRBJ2-7; D may be TRBD1 or TRBD2 (5 bases each). This CDR3 has 15 residues. V shed 5 bases and J shed 4 bases, with 18 bases lying between them. The germline V gene has CDR1 MNHEY and CDR2 SMNVEV (reference sequence). CDR3 residues: CASSLNAGTEYEQYF. CDR3 bases: TGTGCCAGCAGTCTGAACGCCGGGACGGAGTACGAGCAGTACTTC.

This clone has just a few counts. Here the CDR3 reads CASSEHGNTEAFF. The CDR3 bases are TGTGCCAGCAGTGAGCACGGGAACACTGAAGCTTTCTTT. This chain links TRBV6-4 with TRBJ1-1; D unresolved. The CDR3 length is 13 residues. Germline V lookup: CDR1 MRHNA, CDR2 SNTAGT. Trimming removed 3 bases from V and 1 base from J, with 6 bases in between.

This chain connects TRBV29-1 to TRBJ1-2; TRBD1 matches at 8 bases. Germline V gene lookup returns CDR1 SQVTM and CDR2 ANQGSEA. The CDR3 loop spans 14 amino acids. The junction had 8 bases not matched to a gene; V was cut back by 3 bases and J by 5 bases. Here the CDR3 DNA reads TGCAGCGTTGAGCGGCAGGGGGCGGGGTATGGCTACACCTTC. As protein: CSVERQGAGYGYTF.

The chain joins TRBV10-3 to TRBJ1-1; no clear D. Germline CDR1 is ENHRY and CDR2 is SYGVKD. Between the trimmed V and J ends, which lost 4 bases and 7 bases, there was a span of 10 bases. The CDR3 is 12 residues long. The CDR3 coding sequence is TGTGCCATCAGTGGTAAGGCGCATGAAGCTTTCTTT. As protein: CAISGKAHEAFF.

This sequence joins TRBV21-1 and TRBJ2-1; the table names TRBD1, a call not compared with the DNA. TRBV21-1 is reported as a pseudogene. This CDR3 has 15 residues. For the CDR3, the DNA is TGTGCCAGCAGCAAAGCCAGGGGTAGTTTGGATGAGCAGTTCTTC. This sequence encodes CASSKARGSLDEQFF.

CDR3 bases: TGTGCCAGCCTAACGGTGAATATGGAGCAGTACTTC. It encodes CASLTVNMEQYF. The V call is TRBV6-1, the J call TRBJ2-7, with unresolved D. Trimming shortened V by 8 bases and J by 7 bases, and 15 bases separated the two germline ends. CDR1 is MNHNS, CDR2 SASEGT, per germline. The CDR3 sequence is 12 residues long.

The genes are TRBV4-1 and TRBJ2-1, with 8 positions matching TRBD2. The germline CDR1 and CDR2 sequences are MGHRA and YSYEKL. This CDR3 is 14 amino acids long. After removal of 6 bases from V and 7 bases from J, the junction contained 8 bases not matched to a gene. CDR3 DNA sequence: TGCGCCAGCAGGACGGTCGGGAGGGGGAATGAGCAGTTCTTC. It codes for CASRTVGRGNEQFF.

The chain employs TRBV18 and TRBJ2-5; D uncertain. Germline CDR1 and CDR2: KGHSH and LQKENI. Trimming stripped 4 bases from V and 4 bases from J, with 10 bases between. This CDR3 contains 13 residues. The CDR3 DNA reads as TGTGCCAGCTCACGGCGAGGTCCAGAGACCCAGTACTTC. Its translation is CASSRRGPETQYF.

The rearrangement uses TRBV30 and TRBJ2-5, with 8 bases lining up with TRBD1. From germline, CDR1 is GTSNPN and CDR2 SVGIG (reference sequence). There are 13 residues in the CDR3. Trimming at V came to 8 bases and at J to 5 bases, leaving 10 bases not matched to a gene. The CDR3 region is CAGDRGDRETQYF. In DNA form, the CDR3 reads TGTGCCGGAGACAGGGGTGACAGGGAGACCCAGTACTTC.

V gene TRBV28 combines with J gene TRBJ1-2, with D hard to call. Trimming took off 2 bases at V and 3 bases at J, with 7 bases between the two ends. The CDR3 runs 13 residues. Germline V CDR1 and CDR2: MDHEN, SYDVKM. CDR3 residues: CASSLNRDYGYTF. CDR3 nucleotide sequence: TGTGCCAGCAGTTTAAATAGGGACTATGGCTACACCTTC.

The J gene is TRBJ2-3, the V gene TRBV5-1; 10 bases are shared with TRBD1. V lost 3 bases to trimming and J lost 1 base; unmatched junction nucleotides: 2. This CDR3 is 15 amino acids long. Per germline, CDR1 SGHRS and CDR2 YFSETQ. The CDR3: CASSYGTGGTDTQYF. CDR3 DNA: TGCGCCAGCAGCTACGGGACAGGGGGCACAGATACGCAGTATTTT.

V usage is TRBV6-5 and J usage is TRBJ2-7; 8 nucleotides line up with TRBD2. The CDR3 extends over 12 amino acids. The ends lost 10 bases at V and 0 bases at J; junction bases unmatched: 2. CDR1 and CDR2 from the germline V gene are MNHEY and SVGAGI. The CDR3 reads CATGGNSYEQYF. CDR3 sequence (DNA): TGTGCCACGGGGGGGAACTCCTACGAGCAGTACTTC.

This chain's CDR3 is CASSFQGARGTEAFF. In DNA form, the CDR3 reads TGCGCCAGCAGCTTTCAGGGGGCGCGAGGAACTGAAGCTTTCTTT. The V and J genes are TRBV5-1 and TRBJ1-1; 8 nucleotides align to TRBD1. CDR1 and CDR2 from the germline V gene are SGHRS and YFSETQ. The CDR3 has 15 amino acids. The J segment lost 5 bases and the V segment lost 2 bases, leaving 8 bases of the junction unmatched.

V gene TRBV5-4 combines with J gene TRBJ2-1, with D perhaps matching TRBD1 (5 bases). Germline CDR1 reads SGHNT; CDR2 reads YYREEE (reference sequence). V was trimmed by 3 bases and J by 4 bases, leaving 14 bases between them. This CDR3 has 15 amino acids. CDR3 region: CASSSRGIGYNEQFF. The CDR3 DNA is TGTGCCAGCAGCTCAAGGGGAATCGGGTACAATGAGCAGTTCTTC.

This chain connects TRBV19 to TRBJ1-5; possibly TRBD1 for D (5 bases). In germline, CDR1 is LNHDA, CDR2 SQIVND (reference sequence). V was clipped by 3 bases and J by 11 bases, with 14 bases between them. This CDR3 comprises 13 residues. The CDR3 DNA sequence: TGTGCCAGTAGTATGGGACGTATGGAGACCCAGCATTTT. Translation gives CASSMGRMETQHF.

This clone was observed a single time. The chain has TRBV7-9 and TRBJ2-3, with D perhaps matching TRBD1 (6 bases). Germline CDR1 is SEHNR and CDR2 is FQNEAQ (reference sequence). The CDR3 consists of 15 residues. V gave up 2 bases and J gave up 0 bases, with 9 bases separating them. The CDR3, as DNA: TGTGCCAGCAGCTTAAGCAGGGGTAGCACAGATACGCAGTATTTT. It yields the protein CASSLSRGSTDTQYF.

The chain couples TRBV5-1 to TRBJ2-7, with 7 positions matching TRBD2. This CDR3 spans 15 amino acids. V dropped 1 base and J dropped 2; count of bases not matched to a gene: 6. The germline CDR1 and CDR2 sequences are SGHRS and YFSETQ. For the CDR3, the DNA is TGCGCCAGCAGCTTGAGCGGGGATTCGACCTACGAGCAGTACTTC. Translation: CASSLSGDSTYEQYF.

The chain carries TRBV2 and TRBJ1-1; D is possibly TRBD1 (5 bases). With 5 bases removed from V and 1 base from J, the gap between germline ends came to 8 bases. Germline V lookup: CDR1 SNHLY, CDR2 FYNNEI. The CDR3 consists of 13 residues. The CDR3: CASSIDRNTEAFF. In DNA form, the CDR3 reads TGTGCCAGCAGTATTGACAGGAACACTGAAGCTTTCTTT.

The chain carries TRBV30 and TRBJ1-2; D is perhaps TRBD1 (5 bases). V lost 0 bases and J 2 bases, leaving 7 bases between the germline ends. CDR3 size: 13 residues. Germline CDR1 and CDR2: GTSNPN and SVGIG (reference sequence). CDR3 protein: CAWSVDSNYGYTF. The CDR3 DNA reads as TGTGCCTGGAGTGTCGACAGCAACTATGGCTACACCTTC.

This chain joins TRBV28 and TRBJ2-2; D is unresolved. The CDR3 has 16 residues. The V end was cut by 2 bases, the J end by 0 bases, with 10 bases between. Germline CDR1 is MDHEN and CDR2 is SYDVKM. CDR3 sequence (DNA): TGTGCCAGCAGTTTAGGTGGGATTTCGAACACCGGGGAGCTGTTTTTT. Amino acid sequence: CASSLGGISNTGELFF. Supplemented by reference TRBV28 and TRBJ2-2, the full variable domain reads DVKVTQSSRYLVKRTGEKVFLECVQDMDHENMFWYRQDPGLGLRLIYFSYDVKMKEKGDIPEGYSVSREKKERFSLILESASTNQTSMYLCASSLGGISNTGELFFGEGSRLTVL.

The chain employs TRBV10-1 and TRBJ2-1; no definite D call. CDR1 and CDR2 from the germline V gene are WNHNN and SYGVQD (reference sequence). Between the trimmed V and J ends, which lost 0 bases and 0 bases, there was a span of 6 bases. The CDR3 length is 15 residues. The DNA for the CDR3 is TGCGCCAGCAGTGAGTCAGGTATCTCCTACAATGAGCAGTTCTTC. Its translation: CASSESGISYNEQFF.

This clone was seen a single time. The chain has TRBV6-1 and TRBJ2-7; TRBD2 agrees at 12 bases. V was clipped by 6 bases and J by 4 bases; unmatched bases: 4. This CDR3 is built from 14 residues. Germline-derived CDR1 and CDR2 are MNHNS and SASEGT. CDR3 protein: CASRTSGSLYEQYF. CDR3 in DNA: TGTGCCAGCAGGACTAGCGGGAGTTTGTACGAGCAGTACTTC.

This clone was counted a single time. The V gene is TRBV5-1, the J gene TRBJ2-6, with 9 bases fitting TRBD1. CDR1 and CDR2 (germline): SGHRS, YFSETQ. CDR3 length: 17 residues. V lost 4 bases and J lost 2; bases outside the gene matches: 7. CDR3 sequence reads: CASSTGTGYAGANVLTF. As DNA, the CDR3 is TGCGCCAGCAGCACCGGGACAGGGTACGCTGGGGCCAACGTCCTGACTTTC.

The chain recombines TRBV10-2 with TRBJ1-1; D gene unclear. The V end was cut by 5 bases, the J end by 3 bases, with 7 bases between. This CDR3 has 12 amino acids. Germline CDR1 WSHSY, CDR2 SAAADI. CDR3 nucleotides: TGCGCCAGCAGTTATGGGGACACTGAAGCTTTCTTT. Protein sequence: CASSYGDTEAFF.